This is a list of T cell receptor beta chains from one sample in a study of molecular identifiers for immune sequencing clone quantification. TCRdb re-called the PCR reads with MiXCR, one entry per CDR3 protein. This table holds some 580,000 distinct CDR3 sequences, 25% found once. The material sequenced was naive CD8+ T cells from blood, with Jurkat cell RNA spiked in. These receptors were obtained from a human donor in good health. Some libraries in this study had Jurkat cell RNA spiked in. Each CDR3 is given with its conserved first and last residue. D genes are given only for firm matches. A clone size is listed for some rows: how often the clone was seen (once, few, many), or a class if it is expanded.

j_call cdr3_length d_call clone_size v_call cdr3_nt cdr3_aa
TRBJ2-3 15 TRBD1 many TRBV7-9 TGTGCCAGCAGCTTCTGGGACAGCTACACAGATACGCAGTATTTT CASSFWDSYTDTQYF
TRBJ2-2 14 . many TRBV4-1 TGCGCCAGCAGCCAAGAAAAGGATGGCGGGGAGCTGTTTTTT CASSQEKDGGELFF
TRBJ2-7 17 . few TRBV4-3 TGCGCCAGCAGCCTAAATACACAGGGAGGTGGTATCTACGAGCAGTACTTC CASSLNTQGGGIYEQYF
TRBJ2-3 15 TRBD1 many TRBV19 TGTGCCAGTAGTATTTCGGACAGGAGCACAGATACGCAGTATTTT CASSISDRSTDTQYF
TRBJ2-5 18 . . TRBV28 TGTGCCTGCAGTTTGTATCGGGCAGGGGGGGGTTGGGAAGAGACCCAGTACTTC CACSLYRAGGGWEETQYF
TRBJ2-2 17 TRBD2 . TRBV5-1 TGCGCCAGCAGCTTGTCGACGGGAGGAGCGAACACCGGGGAGCTGTTTTTT CASSLSTGGANTGELFF
TRBJ1-1 14 . . TRBV6-5 TGTGCCGGCAGCGAGGGGCACTTGGGGACTGAAGCTTTCTTT CAGSEGHLGTEAFF
TRBJ1-5 15 . few TRBV12-3/TRBV12-4 TGTGCCAGCAGGCTGGGACTTCTAGCAAATCAGCCCCAGCATTTT CASRLGLLANQPQHF
TRBJ2-7 17 . few TRBV7-5 . CISVPEACGTSSNEQYF
TRBJ2-3 14 TRBD1 . TRBV6-5 TGTGCCAGCAGTTCCGGACAGGAAACCGATACGCAGTATTTT CASSSGQETDTQYF
TRBJ1-1 13 . . TRBV7-9 TGTGCCAGCAGCGCGACCCCGAACACTGAAGCTTTCTTT CASSATPNTEAFF
TRBJ1-1 16 . many TRBV4-3 TGCGCCAGCAGCCAAGAGGGGGGGGCCATGAACACTGAAGCTTTCTTT CASSQEGGAMNTEAFF
TRBJ2-3 20 TRBD2 . TRBV7-2 TGTGCCAGCATCTTAGCGGTTGGACTAGCGGGAGGGATATTAACAGATACGCAGTATTTT CASILAVGLAGGILTDTQYF
TRBJ2-3 13 . many TRBV6-2/TRBV6-3 TGTGCCAACGGGGGAAGGGAGCCAGATACGCAGTATTTT CANGGREPDTQYF
TRBJ1-2 17 TRBD1 . TRBV4-3 TGCGCCAGCAGCCCAGGAGCAGGGGGCCGCAACCTCTATGGCTACACCTTC CASSPGAGGRNLYGYTF
TRBJ2-7 16 TRBD1 . TRBV4-3 TGCGCCAGCAGCCAAGACGTCAGGGGGCTCACCTACGAGCAGTACTTC CASSQDVRGLTYEQYF
TRBJ2-3 14 TRBD1 few TRBV6-2/TRBV6-3 TGTGCCAGCACCTGGACAGGGATAACAGATACGCAGTATTTT CASTWTGITDTQYF
TRBJ2-3 14 TRBD1 many TRBV4-3 TGCGCCAGCAGCCAGGGACAGGGGATAGATACGCAGTATTTT CASSQGQGIDTQYF
TRBJ1-2 18 . few TRBV2 TGTGCCAGCAGTGAAGCGCTTCTTGTCAGGGTTGGAGACTATGGCTACACCTTC CASSEALLVRVGDYGYTF
TRBJ1-5 16 . . TRBV6-1 TGTGCCAGCAGTGTGGGGGTCGGATTTAGCAATCAGCCCCAGCATTTT CASSVGVGFSNQPQHF
TRBJ1-2 15 . many TRBV28 TGTGCCAGCAGTCCCTATGCGGGGGCGAGCTATGGCTACACCTTC CASSPYAGASYGYTF
TRBJ2-7 15 TRBD1 few TRBV7-6 TGTGCCAGCAGCTTCAGGACAGGGGTTTTTCGCGAGCAGTACTTC CASSFRTGVFREQYF
TRBJ1-4 13 . many TRBV27 TGTGCCAGCAGTTTAGCGGGGGAAGAAAAACTGTTTTTT CASSLAGEEKLFF
TRBJ1-2 13 . . TRBV12-3/TRBV12-4 TGTGCCAGCAGTTTAATACGGAACTATGGCTACACCTTC CASSLIRNYGYTF
TRBJ1-2 14 . many TRBV13 TGTGCCAGCAGCTTAGGGGCAGCTAACTATGGCTACACCTTC CASSLGAANYGYTF
TRBJ2-5 16 TRBD2 . TRBV27 TGTGCCAGCAGTCGGCGACTAGCGGGAGAGTTAGAGACCCAGTACTTC CASSRRLAGELETQYF
TRBJ2-5 15 . . TRBV30 TGTGCCTGGAGGGCAGGGATTAGGCACCAAGAGACCCAGTACTTC CAWRAGIRHQETQYF
TRBJ1-5 12 . . TRBV28 TGTGCCAGCAGTTTTCAGGGTCAGCCCCAGCATTTT CASSFQGQPQHF
TRBJ1-1 13 . many TRBV2 TGTGCCAGCTGCGGGCGGGCCAACACTGAAGCTTTCTTT CASCGRANTEAFF
TRBJ2-7 14 . . TRBV5-1 TGCGCCAGCAACTCCGGGGGCGTCTTCTACGAGCAGTACTTC CASNSGGVFYEQYF
TRBJ1-6 18 . few TRBV4-2 TGTGCCAGCAGCCAACGAACGAGCGGGGCGACTCTTAATTCACCCCTCCACTTT CASSQRTSGATLNSPLHF
TRBJ1-5 14 TRBD1 many TRBV28 TGTGCCAGCAGTCCCCGACAGGGATACCAGCCCCAGCATTTT CASSPRQGYQPQHF
TRBJ2-7 15 TRBD1 . TRBV20-1 TGCAGTGCTAGAGGGATGGACAGGGCCGCCTACGAGCAGTACTTC CSARGMDRAAYEQYF
TRBJ2-2 15 . many TRBV6-2/TRBV6-3 TGTGCCAGCAGTCCGCAAGGAGGGGACACCGGGGAGCTGTTTTTT CASSPQGGDTGELFF
TRBJ1-5 13 . few TRBV19 TGTGCCAGTAGTATTTCTCCGGGGCAGCCCCAGCATTTT CASSISPGQPQHF
TRBJ2-7 15 . few TRBV19 TGTGCCAGTAGTCCCGGGACAAGGCCCGTTTCAGGGCAGTACTTC CASSPGTRPVSGQYF
TRBJ2-7 14 . few TRBV6-2/TRBV6-3 TGTGCCAGTACGTCACGAGGGGCCGGCTACGAGCAGTACTTC CASTSRGAGYEQYF
TRBJ1-2 14 . few TRBV6-5 TGTGCCAGCAGTACCCGAGAGACCCACGATGGCTACACCTTC CASSTRETHDGYTF
TRBJ1-5 14 . many TRBV23-1 TGCGCCAGCAGCCCCCCCAAACGAAATCAGCCCCAGCATTTT CASSPPKRNQPQHF
TRBJ1-2 14 TRBD1 . TRBV12-3/TRBV12-4 TGTGCCAGCAGCCTAAAGACAGGGGGCCATGGCTACACCTTC CASSLKTGGHGYTF
TRBJ1-5 14 . many TRBV27 TGTGCCAGCAGTTTAGGAGTACAAAATCAGCCCCAGCATTTT CASSLGVQNQPQHF
TRBJ2-5 13 . . TRBV3-1 TGTGCCAGCAGCCAAGGATTTGGGGAGAGCCAGTACTTC CASSQGFGESQYF
TRBJ1-2 15 TRBD1 . TRBV27 TGTGCCAGCAGTTTAACAGGGGGTATCGGCCATGGCTACACCTTC CASSLTGGIGHGYTF
TRBJ1-5 15 . . TRBV7-9 TGTGCCAGCAGCTCAGAGCTACAGGGCAATCAGCCCCAGCATTTT CASSSELQGNQPQHF
TRBJ1-4 14 TRBD1 . TRBV19 TGTGCCAGTAGTATTACAGGGGGCGCAGAAAAACTGTTTTTT CASSITGGAEKLFF
TRBJ2-3 15 . many TRBV12-3/TRBV12-4 TGTGCCAGCAGTTTAGGCAGACCCCACAGTGATACGCAGTATTTT CASSLGRPHSDTQYF
TRBJ2-7 15 TRBD2 few TRBV19 TGTGCCAGTAGTTCCGCCGGGGGGGCCGTTTACGAGCAGTACTTC CASSSAGGAVYEQYF
TRBJ2-7 13 . once TRBV13 TGTGCCAACAGCCCAGCCGCCTCCTACGAGCAGTACTTC CANSPAASYEQYF
TRBJ1-5 15 TRBD1 . TRBV4-3 TGCGCCAGCAGCGAGGGGACAGGGGGCGTTCAGCCCCAGCAATTT CASSEGTGGVQPQQF
TRBJ1-6 13 . . TRBV7-2 TGTGCCAGCAGCTTCGCAGACAATTCACCCCTCCACTTT CASSFADNSPLHF
TRBJ1-1 15 . many TRBV28 TGTGCCAGCAGTTTTACCCTAGTCAAAGCTGACGAAGCTTTCTTT CASSFTLVKADEAFF
TRBJ1-2 14 . many TRBV7-9 TGTGCCAGCAGCCCCCCAGGTGGGGGAAATGGCTACACCTTC CASSPPGGGNGYTF
TRBJ2-7 12 . . TRBV20-1 TGCAGTGCTAGAGAGGATAGATACGTGCAGTACTTC CSAREDRYVQYF
TRBJ2-3 17 TRBD2 . TRBV13 TGTGCCAGCAGCTTAGGAGCAGCGGGGGGAAACACAGATACGCAGTATTTT CASSLGAAGGNTDTQYF
TRBJ2-2 16 TRBD1 few TRBV12-3/TRBV12-4 TGTGCCAGCAGTTCGAGTGGGACAGGGGCTACCGGGGAGCTGTTTTTT CASSSSGTGATGELFF
TRBJ1-1 12 . . TRBV20-1 TGCAGTGCTAGTGGGCTGGGCACTGAAGCTTTCTTT CSASGLGTEAFF
TRBJ2-7 15 TRBD2 . TRBV4-3 TGCGCCCGCCGCCAAGGACTAGCGGGGGGCTACGAGCAGTACTTC CARRQGLAGGYEQYF
TRBJ2-5 15 TRBD2 . TRBV28 TGTGCCAGCAGTTTAGGGGCTAGCGGGAGAGAGACCCAGTACTTC CASSLGASGRETQYF